These T cell receptor beta chains were read from a single sample in a study of T cell changes during pregnancy in multiple sclerosis. Sequencing used immunoSEQ multiplex PCR; TCRdb keeps in-frame clones, though not all of them. The repertoire holds over 90,000 clones, with about 93% as singletons. The starting material was peripheral blood, obtained after pregnancy. Every receptor here comes from a female donor with multiple sclerosis, enrolled in a pregnancy study. CDR3s include the opening cysteine and the closing phenylalanine or tryptophan. The order of the fields is D gene, clone size, V gene, J gene, CDR3 DNA, CDR3 protein. A D gene is named only where the DNA matches it firmly. A clone size is listed for some rows: how often the clone was seen (once, few, many), or a class if it is expanded.

-	-	TRBV6-1	TRBJ1-1	TGTGCCAGCAGCCCAAACCGGGGGAACACTGAAGCTTTCTTT	CASSPNRGNTEAFF
-	once	TRBV6-5	TRBJ2-1	TGTGCCAGCAAACTTCACAATGAGCAGTTCTTC	CASKLHNEQFF
-	-	TRBV14	TRBJ2-1	TGTGCCAGCAGCCAAACCTGGGGCAGGGTCGATGAGCAGTTCTTC	CASSQTWGRVDEQFF
-	-	TRBV5-1	TRBJ2-2	TGCGCCAGCAGCTTTAGGAGACAGGCGAACACCGGGGAGCTGTTTTTT	CASSFRRQANTGELFF
TRBD1	once	TRBV5-1	TRBJ1-2	TGCGCCAGCAGCGGACAGGAAACTGGCTACACCTTC	CASSGQETGYTF
TRBD2	-	TRBV7-6	TRBJ2-7	TGTGCCAGCTGCCGAGGGAGGGGATACGAGCAGTACTTC	CASCRGRGYEQYF
TRBD1	-	TRBV5-1	TRBJ2-2	TGCGCCAGCAGCGGACAGGGGAGCGGGGAGCTGTTTTTT	CASSGQGSGELFF
-	-	TRBV19	TRBJ2-3	TGTGCCAGTAGTATGGACACTTTCACAGATACGCAGTATTTT	CASSMDTFTDTQYF
TRBD1	-	TRBV6-5	TRBJ2-7	TGTGCCAGCAGTTACTCAAGACAGGGGACCAACGAGCAGTACTTC	CASSYSRQGTNEQYF
TRBD1	-	TRBV2	TRBJ2-3	TGTGCCAGCAGAACCGGGACAGGCCAGGATACGCAGTATTTT	CASRTGTGQDTQYF
-	-	TRBV4-1	TRBJ2-1	TGCGCCAGCAGCCAAGAGGGCAGCTCCTACAATGAGCAGTTCTTC	CASSQEGSSYNEQFF
-	-	TRBV19	TRBJ2-5	TGTGCCAGTAGTACCCAGCGGACAGGAGGGGAGACCCAGTACTTC	CASSTQRTGGETQYF
-	-	TRBV18	TRBJ2-7	TGTGCCAGCTCACCATCGGACACCTCCTACGAGCAGTACTTC	CASSPSDTSYEQYF
TRBD1	-	TRBV27	TRBJ2-6	TGTGCCAGCAGGGGACAGCGTATTCGAGGGGCCAACGTCCTGACTTTC	CASRGQRIRGANVLTF
TRBD1	-	TRBV28	TRBJ2-6	TGTGCCAGCAGTTTATGGAGAACAGGGGGCGCATCGGGGGCCAACGTCCTGACTTTC	CASSLWRTGGASGANVLTF
-	-	TRBV10-2	TRBJ2-7	TGCGCCAGCAGTGTCAGCGTCTCCTACGAGCAGTACTTC	CASSVSVSYEQYF
-	-	TRBV27	TRBJ2-3	TGTGCCAGCAGTTTCAGTGGGAGTAGTGGAGATACGCAGTATTTT	CASSFSGSSGDTQYF
TRBD2	-	TRBV7-9	TRBJ2-1	TGTGCCAGCAGCTTAAACGCCAGGCGGGAGGGTGGGCATGAGCAGTTCTTC	CASSLNARREGGHEQFF
-	-	TRBV5-1	TRBJ2-1	TGCGCCAGCAGCTTGAACATAGCGGTTAGCTCCTACAATGAGCAGTTCTTC	CASSLNIAVSSYNEQFF
-	once	TRBV5-5	TRBJ2-7	TGTGCCAGCAGCTTGGCCGGAGGGCACGAGCAGTACTTC	CASSLAGGHEQYF
TRBD2	-	TRBV5-1	TRBJ2-1	TGCGCCAGCAGCTTATGGGAGGGGTCCTACAATGAGCAGTTCTTC	CASSLWEGSYNEQFF
-	-	TRBV5-1	TRBJ2-5	TGCGCCAGCAGCTCCGGGAGTGGGGGGGAGACCCAGTACTTC	CASSSGSGGETQYF
TRBD1	-	TRBV9	TRBJ1-1	TGTGCCAGCAGCGCCTCACAGGGGGCGAGAACTGAAGCTTTCTTT	CASSASQGARTEAFF
-	once	TRBV14	TRBJ1-3	TGTGCCAGCAGCGAGGTTTCCCACAGGGGAAACACCATATATTTT	CASSEVSHRGNTIYF
-	-	TRBV7-8	TRBJ2-1	TGTGCCAGCAGCTTAAGACTTGGCAATGAGCAGTTCTTC	CASSLRLGNEQFF
TRBD2	-	TRBV7-6	TRBJ2-3	TGTGCCAGCAGCTTACGCGGGACTAGCGGGAGCACAGATACGCAGTATTTT	CASSLRGTSGSTDTQYF
-	-	TRBV18	TRBJ2-4	TGTGCCAGCTCACCACCATCGGGAGAAAACATTCAGTACTTC	CASSPPSGENIQYF
TRBD1	-	TRBV19	TRBJ2-7	TGTGCCAGTAGTATAGACCGAGACAGGGGGCAATCCCTGGGGGAGCAGTACTTC	CASSIDRDRGQSLGEQYF
TRBD2	-	TRBV27	TRBJ2-1	TGTGCCAGCAGTTTGCTGATACCCGGGACTAGCGATTCCGAGCAGTTCTTC	CASSLLIPGTSDSEQFF
TRBD2	-	TRBV5-4	TRBJ2-1	TGTGCCAGCAGCTTAAGCGGGGCGAAGTACAATGAGCAGTTCTTC	CASSLSGAKYNEQFF
-	-	TRBV13	TRBJ2-7	TGTGCCAGCAGTATCGGGATGATAGCGGCCACCTACGAGCAGTACTTC	CASSIGMIAATYEQYF
-	once	TRBV11-2	TRBJ2-7	TGTGCCAGAGATACGCAACCCAACAACTACGAGCAGTACTTC	CARDTQPNNYEQYF
-	-	TRBV12-5	TRBJ2-2	TGTGCTAGTGGTTTGGTAGCGGGGAACACCGGGGAGCTGTTTTTT	CASGLVAGNTGELFF
-	-	TRBV7-2	TRBJ2-7	TGTGCCAGCAGCTTAGCGGGCAACCCCCACGAGCAGTACTTC	CASSLAGNPHEQYF
-	-	TRBV4-3	TRBJ1-2	TGCGCCAGCAGCCAAGACCCACTCCGAGGCTACACCTTC	CASSQDPLRGYTF
-	few	TRBV27	TRBJ1-5	TGTGCCATCTCGGACAGAGAAAGCAATCAGCCCCAGCATTTT	CAISDRESNQPQHF
-	once	TRBV10-3	TRBJ2-2	TGTGCCATCCCAGGACATACTGGAGGGACCGGGGAGCTGTTTTTT	CAIPGHTGGTGELFF
TRBD2	-	TRBV29-1	TRBJ2-3	TGCAGCGTAGGGACTACCGCAAATACGCAGTATTTT	CSVGTTANTQYF
TRBD2	-	TRBV9	TRBJ2-1	TGTGCCAGCAGCCACACCTTGACTAGCGGGAATTACAATGAGCAGTTCTTC	CASSHTLTSGNYNEQFF
-	-	TRBV13	TRBJ2-3	TGTGCCAGCAGCGATCTAGCAGATACGCAGTATTTT	CASSDLADTQYF
-	-	TRBV18	TRBJ2-1	TGTGCCAGCTCGCCCGGTATGGATGAGCAGTTCTTC	CASSPGMDEQFF
-	-	TRBV6-1	TRBJ1-1	TGTGCCAGCACACAGGGAACCCTAATGAACACTGAAGCTTTCTTT	CASTQGTLMNTEAFF
-	-	TRBV28	TRBJ2-7	TGTGCCAGCAGTTTTTCCTACCCCCGCCAACCGCAAAACTCCTACGAGCAGTACTTC	CASSFSYPRQPQNSYEQYF
TRBD2	-	TRBV7-2	TRBJ2-7	TGTGCCAGCAGCGCGACTAGCGGCTCCTACGAGCAGTACTTC	CASSATSGSYEQYF
TRBD2	-	TRBV30	TRBJ2-3	TGTGCCTGGAGCCTCGGGACTAGCGACACAGATACGCAGTATTTT	CAWSLGTSDTDTQYF
-	few	TRBV11-3	TRBJ2-1	TGTGCCAGCAGCCGCACAGATAATGAGCAGTTCTTC	CASSRTDNEQFF
-	-	TRBV5-1	TRBJ2-5	TGCGCCAGCAGCACACTCACCGGGCCGGAGGGAGAGACCCAGTACTTC	CASSTLTGPEGETQYF
TRBD1	-	TRBV18	TRBJ2-1	TGTGCCAGCTCACCCACCGGGACAGGGGGCATCAATGAGCAGTTCTTC	CASSPTGTGGINEQFF
TRBD2	-	TRBV19	TRBJ2-7	TGTGCCAGTAGTATGGAGACTAGCGGAGGTGACGAGCAGTACTTC	CASSMETSGGDEQYF
TRBD1	-	TRBV6-5	TRBJ2-7	TGTGCCAGCACCTCGGGACAGGGGGCCTACGAGCAGTACTTC	CASTSGQGAYEQYF
-	-	TRBV5-4	TRBJ1-6	TGTGCCAGCAGCTTCTTGGGCCAGGGTTCACCCCTCCACTTT	CASSFLGQGSPLHF
-	-	TRBV19	TRBJ2-1	TGTGCCAGTAAATTCCGGGGGGCTAGTTACAATGAGCAGTTCTTC	CASKFRGASYNEQFF
-	few	TRBV28	TRBJ2-1	TGTGCCAGCAGTCCATTCGGACAGACGAATGAGCAGTTCTTC	CASSPFGQTNEQFF
-	-	TRBV11-2	TRBJ2-7	TGTGCCAGCAGCTTAGGAGGGTTGGACAGATCCTCCTACGAGCAGTACTTC	CASSLGGLDRSSYEQYF
-	-	TRBV5-4	TRBJ1-2	TGTGCCAGCAGCTTGCCGTGGCAGGGTAACTATGGCTACACCTTC	CASSLPWQGNYGYTF
-	-	TRBV19	TRBJ2-1	TGTGCCAGTAGTATCAGGGGCACCTACAATGAGCAGTTCTTC	CASSIRGTYNEQFF